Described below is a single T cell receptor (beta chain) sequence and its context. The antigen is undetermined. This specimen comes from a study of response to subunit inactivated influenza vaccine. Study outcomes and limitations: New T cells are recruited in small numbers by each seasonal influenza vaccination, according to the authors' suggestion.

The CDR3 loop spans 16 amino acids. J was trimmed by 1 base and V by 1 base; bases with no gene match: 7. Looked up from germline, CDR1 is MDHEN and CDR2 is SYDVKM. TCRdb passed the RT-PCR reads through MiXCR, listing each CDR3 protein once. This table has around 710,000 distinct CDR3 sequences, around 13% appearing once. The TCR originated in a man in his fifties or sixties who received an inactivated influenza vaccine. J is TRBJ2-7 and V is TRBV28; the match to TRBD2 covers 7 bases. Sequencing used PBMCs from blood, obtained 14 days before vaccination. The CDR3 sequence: CASSLSLAGVSYEQYF. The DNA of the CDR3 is TGTGCCAGCAGTTTATCATTGGCGGGGGTGTCCTACGAGCAGTACTTC.